Shown below are 19 T cell receptor beta chains from a single sample sequenced in a study of blood T cell repertoires in COVID-19 (dated by TCRdb to 2019 to 2021). Library preparation employed the immunoSEQ multiplex PCR assay. The table comes from immuneACCESS by way of TCRdb, which keeps in-frame sequences with V and J called. Part of the clones is missing from these tables; in studies checked, under half for an unresolved V gene and the rest for unknown reasons. For this sample the table gives approximately 90,000 clones, of which about nine tenths were detected only once. The leading ten clones occupy roughly 0.51% of the sample. Sequencing used peripheral blood. These receptors all stem from a man between 60 and 75 years old with acute or convalescent COVID-19.

This clone was observed a few times. The CDR3 loop is CASSSSRQGNSPLHF. In nucleotides, the CDR3 is TGTGCCAGCAGCTCCTCCAGACAGGGAAATTCACCCCTCCACTTT. The chain uses TRBV5-5 and TRBJ1-6; TRBD1 aligns across 7 bases. The germline gives CDR1 SGHKS, CDR2 YYEKEE (reference sequence). The CDR3 runs 15 residues. The trim removed 3 bases at V and 7 bases at J, leaving 7 bases unmatched.

The chain employs TRBV29-1 and TRBJ2-7; maybe TRBD2 (6 bases). The length of the CDR3 is 14 residues. V was trimmed by 3 bases and J by 3 bases, leaving 15 bases between them. Germline V CDR1 and CDR2: SQVTM, ANQGSEA. The CDR3, as DNA: TGCAGCGTTGAGCGGGACGGTGATCTCTACGAGCAGTACTTC. It encodes CSVERDGDLYEQYF.

This clone occurred once. This chain uses TRBV5-5 with TRBJ1-2, with 9 positions matching TRBD1. Germline lookup yields CDR1 SGHKS and CDR2 YYEKEE (reference sequence). CDR3 length: 18 residues. Trimming took 3 bases from V and 4 from J; bases not matched to a gene: 16. CDR3 nucleotides: TGTGCCAGCAGCTATTCCCGGGACAGGGTCCGGGCGGGCTATGGCTACACCTTC. This encodes CASSYSRDRVRAGYGYTF.

The CDR3 protein is CATSGGGTDTQYF. The CDR3 region has the DNA TGTGCCACCTCCGGCGGGGGGACAGATACGCAGTATTTT. The V gene is TRBV24-1, the J gene TRBJ2-3; 8 bases align to TRBD2. Germline V lookup: CDR1 KGHDR, CDR2 SFDVKD. The CDR3 spans 13 residues. The V segment lost 9 bases and the J segment 3 bases; nucleotides outside the gene matches: 4.

This chain connects TRBV6-5 to TRBJ1-3; the D is unclear. The CDR3 runs 13 residues. Deletions cut 5 bases from V and 0 bases from J, with 5 bases between. Looked up from germline, CDR1 is MNHEY and CDR2 is SVGAGI. CDR3 in amino acids: CASSRFSGNTIYF. Here the CDR3 DNA reads TGTGCCAGCAGTCGTTTCTCTGGAAACACCATATATTTT.

The rearrangement links TRBV19 to TRBJ2-2; the match to TRBD1 covers 7 bases. Looked up from germline, CDR1 is LNHDA and CDR2 is SQIVND (reference sequence). The CDR3 loop spans 15 amino acids. The V and J ends lost 6 bases and 1 base, in that order; junction bases with no gene match: 5. CDR3 region: CASRLRGMNTGELFF. CDR3 nucleotide sequence: TGTGCCAGTAGACTCAGGGGGATGAACACCGGGGAGCTGTTTTTT. The variable domain in full, with the rest retrieved from reference TRBV19 and TRBJ2-2, is DGGITQSPKYLFRKEGQNVTLSCEQNLNHDAMYWYRQDPGQGLRLIYYSQIVNDFQKGDIAEGYSVSREKKESFPLTVTSAQKNPTAFYLCASRLRGMNTGELFFGEGSRLTVL.

CDR3 amino acids: CAISDSGGSYNEQFF. The CDR3 DNA reads as TGTGCCATCAGTGATTCCGGGGGATCCTACAATGAGCAGTTCTTC. The rearrangement uses TRBV10-3 and TRBJ2-1, with D possibly being TRBD2 (6 bases). Deletions cut 3 bases from V and 1 base from J, with 10 bases between. In germline, CDR1 is ENHRY, CDR2 SYGVKD. This CDR3 is built from 15 residues.

The CDR3 loop reads CASSVFRGRTGELFF. Written as DNA, the CDR3 is TGTGCCAGCAGTGTTTTCAGGGGGCGTACCGGGGAGCTGTTTTTT. The genes are TRBV2 and TRBJ2-2; TRBD1 matches 8 bases. J lost 5 bases, V lost 4 bases, and 6 bases had no gene match. This CDR3 has 15 residues. Germline V gene lookup returns CDR1 SNHLY and CDR2 FYNNEI.

The gene calls are TRBV3-1 (or the pseudogene TRBV3-2) and TRBJ2-1; 14 positions agree with TRBD2. The CDR3 is 15 amino acids. V gave up 0 bases and J gave up 12 bases; unmatched junction bases: 4. Germline V gives CDR1 LGHDT, CDR2 YNNKEL (reference sequence). The CDR3 nucleotides read TGTGCCAGCAGCCAAGATAGACTAGCGGGAGGGCGGCAGTTCTTC. Protein sequence: CASSQDRLAGGRQFF.

This chain joins TRBV10-3 and TRBJ1-5; 7 bases line up with TRBD1. CDR3 length: 13 amino acids. Trimming at V came to 3 bases and at J to 7 bases, leaving 3 bases not matched to a gene. Germline V gives CDR1 ENHRY, CDR2 SYGVKD. The CDR3 reads CAISDRGQQPQHF. The DNA of the CDR3 is TGTGCCATCAGTGATAGGGGGCAACAGCCCCAGCATTTT.

This chain connects TRBV6-5 to TRBJ1-1; 8 positions match TRBD1. With V trimmed by 8 bases and J by 5 bases, 7 bases remained unmatched. This CDR3 region has 13 residues. Germline V gene sequence: CDR1 MNHEY, CDR2 SVGAGI. As DNA, the CDR3 is TGTGCCAGCCAGGACAGGGCTGGGACTGAAGCTTTCTTT. It encodes CASQDRAGTEAFF.

V and J are TRBV5-1 and TRBJ2-1; perhaps TRBD1 as D (6 bases). Trimming left V 0 bases short and J 5 bases short, with 9 bases between. There are 14 residues in the CDR3. Per germline, CDR1 SGHRS and CDR2 YFSETQ. The CDR3 loop reads CASSLGQADNEQFF. The CDR3 DNA reads TGCGCCAGCAGCTTGGGACAGGCTGACAATGAGCAGTTCTTC.

The chain joins TRBV7-8 to TRBJ2-3, with 7 bases aligning to TRBD2. J lost 3 bases, V lost 1 base, and 13 bases had no gene match. This CDR3 contains 18 residues. Germline assignment: CDR1 SGHVS and CDR2 FQNEAQ. The CDR3 region has the DNA TGTGCCAGCAGCTTAGGGGGGGGAGTGGAGATGGTGACAGATACGCAGTATTTT. This sequence encodes CASSLGGGVEMVTDTQYF.

This chain uses TRBV7-6 with TRBJ2-5, with 9 bases that match TRBD1. Germline V gives CDR1 SGHVS, CDR2 FNYEAQ. The CDR3 contains 17 residues. Trimming at V came to 1 base and at J to 5 bases, leaving 11 bases not matched to a gene. CDR3 bases: TGTGCCAGCAGCTTAGTTTCATCCGGGACAGGGATGGAGACCCAGTACTTC. This codes for CASSLVSSGTGMETQYF.

V is TRBV9 and J is TRBJ1-3; a weak D match, TRBD1 (5 bases). The CDR3 covers 14 residues. V was shortened by 0 bases and J by 2 bases, with 6 bases between the two germline ends. Germline V gene lookup returns CDR1 SGDLS and CDR2 YYNGEE. In DNA, the CDR3 is TGTGCCAGCAGCGTAGAAGGGGCTGGAAACACCATATATTTT. Translation: CASSVEGAGNTIYF. Looking up the rest from reference TRBV9 and TRBJ1-3 gives the full variable domain: DSGVTQTPKHLITATGQRVTLRCSPRSGDLSVYWYQQSLDQGLQFLIQYYNGEERAKGNILERFSAQQFPDLHSELNLSSLELGDSALYFCASSVEGAGNTIYFGEGSWLTVV.

The chain links TRBV5-1 to TRBJ2-5; 10 bases map to TRBD2. Germline assignment: CDR1 SGHRS and CDR2 YFSETQ. Unmatched junction bases numbered 2, after V lost 8 bases and J lost 1 base. The CDR3 consists of 13 residues. This CDR3 reads CASQRGGQETQYF. The CDR3 coding sequence is TGCGCCAGTCAGCGGGGGGGCCAAGAGACCCAGTACTTC.

The chain couples TRBV4-1 to TRBJ2-3; TRBD2 agrees at 10 bases. CDR1 MGHRA and CDR2 YSYEKL come from the germline V gene. The ends lost 4 bases at V and 5 bases at J; junction bases unmatched: 9. The CDR3 runs 16 residues. CDR3 sequence reads: CASSRGSGGAVDTQYF. CDR3 nucleotides: TGCGCCAGCAGCCGGGGGAGCGGGGGGGCCGTAGATACGCAGTATTTT.

The chain has TRBV6-6 and TRBJ1-1; TRBD1 might be the D (5 bases). CDR3 length equals 11 residues. V dropped 8 bases and J dropped 7 bases, with 11 bases sitting between them. CDR1 and CDR2 (germline): MNHNY, SVGAGI (reference sequence). As DNA, the CDR3 is TGTGCCAGCGGGAGGGGTATTGAAGCTTTCTTT. Protein product: CASGRGIEAFF.

The chain has TRBV29-1 and TRBJ2-5; D is unresolved. This CDR3 has 11 residues. V was trimmed by 7 bases and J by 2 bases, leaving 8 bases between them. CDR1 and CDR2 from the germline V gene are SQVTM and ANQGSEA. The CDR3 loop is CSASPQETQYF. The CDR3 DNA sequence: TGCAGCGCTTCCCCACAAGAGACCCAGTACTTC.